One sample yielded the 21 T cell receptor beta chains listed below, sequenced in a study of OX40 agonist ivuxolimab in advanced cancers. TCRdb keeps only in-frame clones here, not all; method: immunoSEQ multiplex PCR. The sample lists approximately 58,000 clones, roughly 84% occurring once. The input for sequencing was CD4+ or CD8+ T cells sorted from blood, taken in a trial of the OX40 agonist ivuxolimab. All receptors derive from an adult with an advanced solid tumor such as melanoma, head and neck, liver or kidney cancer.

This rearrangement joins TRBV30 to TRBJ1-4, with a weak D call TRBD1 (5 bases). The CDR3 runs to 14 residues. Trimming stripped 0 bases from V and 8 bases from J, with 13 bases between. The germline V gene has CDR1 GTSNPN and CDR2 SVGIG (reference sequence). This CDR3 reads CAWSVHRPPEKLFF. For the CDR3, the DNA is TGTGCCTGGAGTGTACACAGGCCTCCCGAAAAACTGTTTTTT.

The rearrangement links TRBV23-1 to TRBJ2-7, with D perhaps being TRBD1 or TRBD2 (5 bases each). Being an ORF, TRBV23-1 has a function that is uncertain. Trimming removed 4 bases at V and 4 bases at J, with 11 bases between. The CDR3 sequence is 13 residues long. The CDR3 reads CASSPGTPYEQYF. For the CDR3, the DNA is TGCGCCAGCAGTCCGGGGACGCCGTACGAGCAGTACTTC.

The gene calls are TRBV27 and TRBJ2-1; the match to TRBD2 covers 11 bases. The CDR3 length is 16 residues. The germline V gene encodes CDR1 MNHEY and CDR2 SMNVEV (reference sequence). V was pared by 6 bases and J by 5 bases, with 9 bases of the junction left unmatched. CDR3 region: CASSDFGTSGHNEQFF. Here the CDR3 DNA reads TGTGCCAGCAGCGATTTTGGGACTAGCGGCCACAATGAGCAGTTCTTC.

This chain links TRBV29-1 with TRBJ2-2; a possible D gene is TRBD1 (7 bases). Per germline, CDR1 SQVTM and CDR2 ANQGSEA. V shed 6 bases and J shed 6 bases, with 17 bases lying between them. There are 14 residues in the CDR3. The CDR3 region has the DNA TGCAGCGTCCGGACAGGAGGAGGGTCCGGGGAGCTGTTTTTT. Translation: CSVRTGGGSGELFF.

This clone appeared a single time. The CDR3 region is CASGDRGNRETQYF. DNA of the CDR3: TGCGCCAGCGGCGACAGGGGCAACAGGGAGACCCAGTACTTC. This rearrangement joins TRBV5-1 to TRBJ2-5, with TRBD1 identical over 8 bases. Germline V gene lookup returns CDR1 SGHRS and CDR2 YFSETQ. After removal of 7 bases from V and 5 bases from J, the junction contained 10 bases not matched to a gene. The CDR3 is 14 amino acids.

The CDR3 sequence is CASSARQHISTDTQYF. The CDR3 bases are TGTGCCAGTAGTGCTCGACAGCACATTAGCACAGATACGCAGTATTTT. This chain joins TRBV19 and TRBJ2-3, with D possibly matching TRBD1 (5 bases). The V gene's germline CDR1 is LNHDA and CDR2 SQIVND (reference sequence). The CDR3 is 16 residues long. V lost 5 bases to trimming and J lost 0 bases, with 15 bases between them.

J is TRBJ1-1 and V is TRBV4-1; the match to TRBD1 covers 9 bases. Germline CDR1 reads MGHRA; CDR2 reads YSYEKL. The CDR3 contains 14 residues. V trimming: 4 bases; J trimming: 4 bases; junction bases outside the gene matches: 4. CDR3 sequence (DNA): TGCGCCAGCAGCCTTACAGGGGGCGTCACTGAAGCTTTCTTT. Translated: CASSLTGGVTEAFF.

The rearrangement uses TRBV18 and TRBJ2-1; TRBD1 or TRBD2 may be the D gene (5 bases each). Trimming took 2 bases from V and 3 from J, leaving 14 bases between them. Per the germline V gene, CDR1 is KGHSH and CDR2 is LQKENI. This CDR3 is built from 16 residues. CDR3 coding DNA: TGTGCCAGCTCACCAGGCCGCCAGGGAGACTACAATGAGCAGTTCTTC. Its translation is CASSPGRQGDYNEQFF.

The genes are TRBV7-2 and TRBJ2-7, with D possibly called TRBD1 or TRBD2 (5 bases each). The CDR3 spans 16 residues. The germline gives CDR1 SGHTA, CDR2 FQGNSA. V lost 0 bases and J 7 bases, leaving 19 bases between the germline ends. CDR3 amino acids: CASSLAFAGTEGEQYF. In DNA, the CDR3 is TGTGCCAGCAGCTTAGCGTTCGCAGGCACCGAGGGGGAGCAGTACTTC.

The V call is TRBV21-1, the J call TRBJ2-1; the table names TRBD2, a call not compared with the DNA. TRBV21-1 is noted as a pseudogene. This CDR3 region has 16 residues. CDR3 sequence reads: CASSKEPSSGENEQFF. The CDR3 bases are TGTGCCAGCAGCAAAGAGCCCTCTAGCGGAGAAAATGAGCAGTTCTTC.

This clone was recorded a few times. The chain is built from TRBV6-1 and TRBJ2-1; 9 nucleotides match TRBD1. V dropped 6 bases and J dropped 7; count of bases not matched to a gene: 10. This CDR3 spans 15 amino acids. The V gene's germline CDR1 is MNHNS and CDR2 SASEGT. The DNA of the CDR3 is TGTGCCAGCAGGGAAAAACAGGGGGCTGGTAATGAGCAGTTCTTC. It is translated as CASREKQGAGNEQFF.

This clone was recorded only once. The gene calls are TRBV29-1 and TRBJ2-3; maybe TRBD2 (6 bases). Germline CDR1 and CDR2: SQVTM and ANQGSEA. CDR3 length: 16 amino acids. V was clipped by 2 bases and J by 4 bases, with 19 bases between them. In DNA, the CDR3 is TGCAGCGTTGAACGCCTCGGGAGAACCTCCCCAGATACGCAGTATTTT. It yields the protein CSVERLGRTSPDTQYF.

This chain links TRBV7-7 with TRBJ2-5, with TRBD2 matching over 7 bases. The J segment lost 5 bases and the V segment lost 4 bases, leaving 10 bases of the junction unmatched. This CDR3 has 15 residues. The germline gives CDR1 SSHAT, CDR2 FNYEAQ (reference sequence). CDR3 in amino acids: CASSSLAGDGETQYF. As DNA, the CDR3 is TGTGCCAGCAGCTCGTTGGCGGGGGATGGGGAGACCCAGTACTTC.

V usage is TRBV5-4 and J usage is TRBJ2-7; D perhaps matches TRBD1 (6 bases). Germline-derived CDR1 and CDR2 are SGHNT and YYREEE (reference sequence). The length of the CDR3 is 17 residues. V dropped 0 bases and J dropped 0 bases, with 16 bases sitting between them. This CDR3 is CASSLGPPDRISYEQYF. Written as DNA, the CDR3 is TGTGCCAGCAGCTTGGGACCCCCCGACAGGATCTCCTACGAGCAGTACTTC.

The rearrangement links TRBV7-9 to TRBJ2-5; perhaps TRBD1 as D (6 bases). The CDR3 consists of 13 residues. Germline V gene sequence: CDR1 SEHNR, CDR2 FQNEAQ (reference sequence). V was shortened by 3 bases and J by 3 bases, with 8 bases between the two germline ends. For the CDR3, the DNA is TGTGCCAGCAGCTTTGGACAGAAAGAGACCCAGTACTTC. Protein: CASSFGQKETQYF.

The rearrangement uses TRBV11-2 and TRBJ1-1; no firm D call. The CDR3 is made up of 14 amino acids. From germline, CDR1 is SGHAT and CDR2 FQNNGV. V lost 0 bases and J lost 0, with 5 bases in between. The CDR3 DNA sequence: TGTGCCAGCAGCTTAGAGCGGATGAACACTGAAGCTTTCTTT. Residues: CASSLERMNTEAFF.

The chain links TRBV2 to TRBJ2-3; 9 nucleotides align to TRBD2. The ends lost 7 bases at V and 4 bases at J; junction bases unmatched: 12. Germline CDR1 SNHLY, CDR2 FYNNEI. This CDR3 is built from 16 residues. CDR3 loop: CASIPGLARGPDTQYF. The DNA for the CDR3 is TGTGCCAGCATCCCGGGACTAGCTAGAGGCCCAGATACGCAGTATTTT.

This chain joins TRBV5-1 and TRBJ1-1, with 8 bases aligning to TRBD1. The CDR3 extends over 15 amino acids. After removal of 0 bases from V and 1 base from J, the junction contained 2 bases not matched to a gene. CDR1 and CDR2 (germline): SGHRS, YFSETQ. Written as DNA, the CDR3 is TGCGCCAGCAGCTTGGGCGGGACAGGGAACACTGAAGCTTTCTTT. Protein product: CASSLGGTGNTEAFF.

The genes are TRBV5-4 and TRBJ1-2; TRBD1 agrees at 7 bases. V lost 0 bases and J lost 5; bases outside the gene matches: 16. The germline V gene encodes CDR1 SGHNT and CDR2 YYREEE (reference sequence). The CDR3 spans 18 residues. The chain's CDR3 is CASSLGVDQGTAGYGYTF. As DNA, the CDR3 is TGTGCCAGCAGCTTGGGGGTGGACCAAGGGACAGCAGGGTATGGCTACACCTTC. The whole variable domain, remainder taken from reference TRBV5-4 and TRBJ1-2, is ETGVTQSPTHLIKTRGQQVTLRCSSQSGHNTVSWYQQALGQGPQFIFQYYREEENGRGNFPPRFSGLQFPNYSSELNVNALELDDSALYLCASSLGVDQGTAGYGYTFGSGTRLTVV.

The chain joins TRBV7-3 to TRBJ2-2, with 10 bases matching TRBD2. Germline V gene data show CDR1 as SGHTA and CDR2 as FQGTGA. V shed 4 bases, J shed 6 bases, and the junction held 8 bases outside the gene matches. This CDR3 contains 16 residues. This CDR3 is CASSSASGRPPGELFF. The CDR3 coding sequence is TGTGCCAGCAGCTCGGCTAGCGGGAGACCCCCCGGGGAGCTGTTTTTT.

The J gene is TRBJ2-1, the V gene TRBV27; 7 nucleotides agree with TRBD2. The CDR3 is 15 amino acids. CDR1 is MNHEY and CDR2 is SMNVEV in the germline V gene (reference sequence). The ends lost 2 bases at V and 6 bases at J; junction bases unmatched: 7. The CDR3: CASSLRRESINEQFF. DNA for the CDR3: TGTGCCAGCAGTTTACGGCGGGAGTCCATCAATGAGCAGTTCTTC.